These T cell receptor beta chains were read from a single sample in a study of OX40 agonist ivuxolimab in advanced cancers. Data came from immunoSEQ multiplex PCR; TCRdb stores just in-frame clones and leaves some out. This table holds tens of thousands of clones, approximately 90% found once. Specimen: CD4+ or CD8+ T cells sorted from blood, collected in a trial of the OX40 agonist ivuxolimab. These receptor sequences come from an adult with an advanced solid tumor such as melanoma, head and neck, liver or kidney cancer. CDR3s include the opening cysteine and the closing phenylalanine or tryptophan. A D gene is named only where the DNA matches it firmly. The listing skips clone size in some rows; elsewhere it reads once, few, many or a size class.

CASSFSAGTNTGELFF,TGTGCCAGCAGCTTCTCGGCGGGAACGAACACCGGGGAGCTGTTTTTT,TRBV11-2,TRBJ2-2,-,16,-
CASSHPMHNEQYF,TGTGCCAGCAGCCACCCAATGCATAACGAGCAGTACTTC,TRBV7-9,TRBJ2-7,-,13,-
CASSDPAHSYEQYF,TGTGCCAGCAGCGACCCTGCCCACTCCTACGAGCAGTACTTC,TRBV6-6,TRBJ2-7,-,14,-
CAISVAGEGNEQFF,TGTGCCATCAGTGTGGCGGGAGAGGGCAATGAGCAGTTCTTC,TRBV10-3,TRBJ2-1,-,14,TRBD2
CASSQDGLAINEQFF,TGCGCCAGCAGCCAAGATGGACTAGCGATCAATGAGCAGTTCTTC,TRBV4-3,TRBJ2-1,-,15,TRBD2
CASSGGLSENTQYF,TGCGCCAGCAGCGGGGGACTGAGCGAAAATACGCAGTATTTT,TRBV5-1,TRBJ2-3,-,14,-
CAGLQGLWITEGNTIYF,TGTGCCGGATTACAGGGCCTCTGGATTACGGAGGGAAACACCATATATTTT,TRBV19,TRBJ1-3,-,17,-
CASSLRDYEQYF,TGTGCCAGCAGCTTACGGGACTACGAGCAGTACTTC,TRBV11-2,TRBJ2-7,-,12,-
CASSVGDSGANVLTF,TGTGCCAGCAGCGTAGGGGACTCTGGGGCCAACGTCCTGACTTTC,TRBV9,TRBJ2-6,once,15,-
CASLRDRDPFVIEQFF,TGTGCCAGCCTGAGGGACAGGGACCCTTTTGTTATTGAGCAGTTCTTC,TRBV2,TRBJ2-1,-,16,TRBD1
CATGGGGLNEQYF,TGTGCCACCGGGGGCGGGGGGCTTAACGAGCAGTACTTC,TRBV6-5,TRBJ2-7,-,13,TRBD2
CASSPGITSTDTQYF,TGTGCCAGCTCACCCGGGATCACTAGCACAGATACGCAGTATTTT,TRBV18,TRBJ2-3,-,15,-
CASSSEERGRTYEQYF,TGTGCCAGCAGCTCCGAGGAACGGGGGCGGACCTACGAGCAGTACTTC,TRBV11-3,TRBJ2-7,-,16,-
CASSFDGGGNTIYF,TGTGCCAGCAGCTTTGACGGGGGGGGAAACACCATATATTTT,TRBV11-2,TRBJ1-3,-,14,-
CASRTRGGGETQYF,TGTGCCAGCAGGACTAGGGGTGGGGGGGAGACCCAGTACTTC,TRBV27,TRBJ2-5,few,14,-
CASSYGQDNYGYTF,TGTGCCAGCAGTTACGGGCAGGACAACTATGGCTACACCTTC,TRBV6-5,TRBJ1-2,-,14,-
CASSESGDPYEQYF,TGCGCCAGCAGTGAGTCTGGGGACCCCTACGAGCAGTACTTC,TRBV10-2,TRBJ2-7,-,14,-
CASSLSPGSNQPQHF,TGTGCCAGCAGTTTAAGCCCGGGGAGCAATCAGCCCCAGCATTTT,TRBV27,TRBJ1-5,-,15,-
CASSLAGTALIGYTF,TGTGCCAGCAGCTTAGCCGGGACAGCGCTCATCGGCTACACCTTC,TRBV7-9,TRBJ1-2,-,15,TRBD1
CASSQTGGGYTDTQYF,TGCGCCAGCAGCCAGACAGGGGGGGGCTACACAGATACGCAGTATTTT,TRBV4-1,TRBJ2-3,once,16,TRBD1
CASSLGQGRDTQYF,TGCGCCAGCAGCTTAGGACAGGGTCGCGATACGCAGTATTTT,TRBV5-1,TRBJ2-3,-,14,TRBD1
CASSSYGGGTDTQYF,TGTGCCAGCAGTTCCTATGGGGGGGGCACAGATACGCAGTATTTT,TRBV27,TRBJ2-3,-,15,TRBD2
CASSWAGPTGELFF,TGTGCCAGCAGCTGGGCGGGTCCCACCGGGGAGCTGTTTTTT,TRBV7-2,TRBJ2-2,-,14,-
CASSLYASTTEAFF,TGTGCCAGCAGCTTGTATGCGTCGACCACTGAAGCTTTCTTT,TRBV5-5,TRBJ1-1,-,14,-
CASSLGDSLKPLHF,TGTGCCAGCAGCTTAGGGGACAGTTTGAAACCCCTCCACTTT,TRBV5-6,TRBJ1-6,-,14,TRBD1
CASGDRGDEQYF,TGTGCCAGCGGGGACAGGGGGGACGAGCAGTACTTC,TRBV9,TRBJ2-7,-,12,TRBD1